Presented here are 7 T cell receptor beta chains from one specimen sequenced in a study of shared clonotypes between healthy human individuals. Measured with immunoSEQ multiplex PCR; TCRdb has only the in-frame clones, and not every one. Among 110,000 or so clones listed, around 68% were seen once. The source material was memory CD8+ T cells sorted from blood. The subset denotes: CD45RO+ cells pooled with CCR7-negative TemRA cells. The receptors come from a woman in her 30s in good health.

This clone was counted a few times. This chain links TRBV7-7 with TRBJ2-1; D remains unclear. The CDR3 spans 13 residues. V was clipped by 6 bases and J by 6 bases, with 12 bases between them. Germline values: CDR1 SSHAT, CDR2 FNYEAQ (reference sequence). CDR3 in amino acids: CASSLDRSNEQFF. The CDR3 coding sequence is TGTGCCAGCAGTCTGGATAGGAGCAATGAGCAGTTCTTC.

The chain combines TRBV7-8 with TRBJ2-5; D is unresolved. This CDR3 is built from 14 residues. Trimming cost V 2 bases and J 2 bases, with 9 bases left between them. Germline CDR1 reads SGHVS; CDR2 reads FQNEAQ. This chain's CDR3 is CASSLKETQETQYF. The CDR3 DNA sequence: TGTGCCAGCAGCTTAAAGGAGACTCAAGAGACCCAGTACTTC.

The chain couples TRBV19 to TRBJ2-1; possibly TRBD2 for D (6 bases). V lost 7 bases and J 7 bases, leaving 20 bases between the germline ends. This CDR3 region has 15 residues. The germline V gene encodes CDR1 LNHDA and CDR2 SQIVND (reference sequence). The CDR3 sequence is CASTPLAGAGNEQFF. In DNA, the CDR3 is TGTGCCAGTACCCCACTAGCTGGGGCGGGTAATGAGCAGTTCTTC.

The sample holds one count of this clone. The CDR3 region is CASSLWTEQYF. The CDR3 DNA reads as TGTGCCAGCAGCTTGTGGACCGAGCAGTACTTC. The chain is built from TRBV5-5 and TRBJ2-7; unclear D gene. This CDR3 has 11 amino acids. V was clipped by 1 base and J by 6 bases, with 5 bases between them. The germline gives CDR1 SGHKS, CDR2 YYEKEE (reference sequence).

The chain uses TRBV11-2 and TRBJ2-4; 7 nucleotides align to TRBD1. Trimming cost V 5 bases and J 0 bases; bases outside gene matches: 10. The CDR3 is 17 amino acids. The germline CDR1 and CDR2 sequences are SGHAT and FQNNGV. CDR3 sequence: CASSRGQLRLAKNIQYF. CDR3 sequence (DNA): TGTGCCAGCAGCCGGGGACAGCTACGTCTAGCCAAAAACATTCAGTACTTC.

The rearrangement links TRBV11-2 to TRBJ1-2, with D unresolved. The CDR3 contains 14 residues. Germline-derived CDR1 and CDR2 are SGHAT and FQNNGV. Trimming shortened V by 1 base and J by 7 bases, and 13 bases separated the two germline ends. Here the CDR3 reads CASSLGIGLAGYTF. In DNA, the CDR3 is TGTGCCAGCAGCTTAGGTATAGGGCTGGCTGGCTACACCTTC.

V and J are TRBV25-1 and TRBJ2-7, with 13 bases fitting TRBD2. The ends lost 6 bases at V and 5 bases at J; junction bases unmatched: 4. Germline lookup yields CDR1 MGHDK and CDR2 SYGVNS. The CDR3 is made up of 14 amino acids. CDR3 in amino acids: CASRGGTSGNEQYF. DNA for the CDR3: TGTGCCAGCAGGGGTGGGACTAGCGGGAACGAGCAGTACTTC.